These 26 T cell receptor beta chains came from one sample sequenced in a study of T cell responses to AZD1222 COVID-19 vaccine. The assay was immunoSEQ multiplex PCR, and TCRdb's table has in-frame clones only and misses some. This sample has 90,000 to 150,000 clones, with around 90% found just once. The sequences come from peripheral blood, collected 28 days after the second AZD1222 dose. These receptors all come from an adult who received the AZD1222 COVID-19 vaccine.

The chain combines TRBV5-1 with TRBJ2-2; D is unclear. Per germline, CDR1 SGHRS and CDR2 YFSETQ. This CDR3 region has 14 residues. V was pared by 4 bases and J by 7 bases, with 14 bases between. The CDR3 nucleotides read TGCGCCAGCAGCCCGGTTGACCTTGTCGGGGAGCTGTTTTTT. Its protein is CASSPVDLVGELFF.

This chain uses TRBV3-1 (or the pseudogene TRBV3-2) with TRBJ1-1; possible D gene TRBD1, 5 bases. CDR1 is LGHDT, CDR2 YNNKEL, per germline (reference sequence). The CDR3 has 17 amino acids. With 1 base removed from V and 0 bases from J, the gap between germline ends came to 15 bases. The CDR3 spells CASSQGGGSLMNTEAFF. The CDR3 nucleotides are TGTGCCAGCAGCCAAGGGGGGGGGTCCCTCATGAACACTGAAGCTTTCTTT.

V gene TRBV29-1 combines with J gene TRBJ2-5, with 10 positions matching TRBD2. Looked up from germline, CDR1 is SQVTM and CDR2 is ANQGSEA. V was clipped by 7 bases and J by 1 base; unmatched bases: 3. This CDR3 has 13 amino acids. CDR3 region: CSGIAGGQETQYF. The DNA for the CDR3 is TGCAGCGGGATAGCGGGGGGCCAAGAGACCCAGTACTTC.

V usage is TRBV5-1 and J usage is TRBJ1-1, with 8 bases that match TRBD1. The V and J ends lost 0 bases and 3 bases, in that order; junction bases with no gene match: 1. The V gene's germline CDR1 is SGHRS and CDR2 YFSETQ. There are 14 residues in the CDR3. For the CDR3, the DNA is TGCGCCAGCAGCTTGGCCAGGGGGCACACTGAAGCTTTCTTT. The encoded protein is CASSLARGHTEAFF.

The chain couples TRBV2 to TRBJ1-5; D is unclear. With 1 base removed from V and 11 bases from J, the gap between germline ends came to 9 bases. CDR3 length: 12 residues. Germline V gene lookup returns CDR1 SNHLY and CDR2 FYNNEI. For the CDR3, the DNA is TGTGCCAGCAGTGAAGGACGGCAGTCCCAGCATTTT. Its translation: CASSEGRQSQHF.

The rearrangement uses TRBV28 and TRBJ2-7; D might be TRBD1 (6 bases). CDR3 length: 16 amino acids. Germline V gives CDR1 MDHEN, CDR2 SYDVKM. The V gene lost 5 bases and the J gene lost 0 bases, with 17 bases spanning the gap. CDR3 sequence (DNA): TGTGCCAGCAGTGTAGGGGGACGCCCGCTCTCCTACGAGCAGTACTTC. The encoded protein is CASSVGGRPLSYEQYF. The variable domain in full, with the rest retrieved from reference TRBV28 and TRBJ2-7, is DVKVTQSSRYLVKRTGEKVFLECVQDMDHENMFWYRQDPGLGLRLIYFSYDVKMKEKGDIPEGYSVSREKKERFSLILESASTNQTSMYLCASSVGGRPLSYEQYFGPGTRLTVT.

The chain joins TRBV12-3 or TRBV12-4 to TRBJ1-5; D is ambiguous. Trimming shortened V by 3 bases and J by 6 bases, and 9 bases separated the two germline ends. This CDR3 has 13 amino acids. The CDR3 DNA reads TGTGCCAGCAGTTTTGGTATGGGTCAGCCCCAGCATTTT. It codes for CASSFGMGQPQHF.

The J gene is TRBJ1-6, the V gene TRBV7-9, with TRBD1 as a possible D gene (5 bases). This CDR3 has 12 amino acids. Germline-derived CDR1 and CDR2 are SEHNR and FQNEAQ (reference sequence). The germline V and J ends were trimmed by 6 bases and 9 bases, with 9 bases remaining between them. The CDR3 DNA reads TGTGCCAGCAGAGCAGGGTTTTCACCCCTCCACTTT. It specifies CASRAGFSPLHF.

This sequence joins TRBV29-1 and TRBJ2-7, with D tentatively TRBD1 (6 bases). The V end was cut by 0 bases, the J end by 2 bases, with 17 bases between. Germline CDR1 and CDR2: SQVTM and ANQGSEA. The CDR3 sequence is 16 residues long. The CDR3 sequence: CSVEEGHRAQTYEQYF. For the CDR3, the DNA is TGCAGCGTTGAAGAGGGGCACAGGGCTCAAACCTACGAGCAGTACTTC.

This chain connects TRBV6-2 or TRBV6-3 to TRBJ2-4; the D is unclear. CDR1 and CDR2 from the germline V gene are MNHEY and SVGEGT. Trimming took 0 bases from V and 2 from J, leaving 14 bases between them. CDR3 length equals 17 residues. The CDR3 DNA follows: TGTGCCAGCAGTTACTCATCAAGCCGCCTAACCAAAAACATTCAGTACTTC. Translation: CASSYSSSRLTKNIQYF.

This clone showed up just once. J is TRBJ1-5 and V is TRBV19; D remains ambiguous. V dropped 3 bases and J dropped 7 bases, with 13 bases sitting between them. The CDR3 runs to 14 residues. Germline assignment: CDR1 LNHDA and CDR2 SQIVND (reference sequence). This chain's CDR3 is CASSIESGYQPQHF. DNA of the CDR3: TGTGCCAGTAGTATTGAGTCGGGTTACCAGCCCCAGCATTTT.

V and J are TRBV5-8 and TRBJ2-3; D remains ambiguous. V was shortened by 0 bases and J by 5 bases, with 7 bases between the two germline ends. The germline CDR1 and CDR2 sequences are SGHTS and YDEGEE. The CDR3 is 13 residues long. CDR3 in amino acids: CASSLGWRDTQYF. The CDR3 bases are TGTGCCAGCAGCTTGGGATGGAGAGATACGCAGTATTTT.

CDR3 in amino acids: CASSVRGDGTPPLHF. The CDR3 DNA follows: TGTGCCAGCAGCGTTCGGGGGGACGGGACCCCACCCCTCCACTTT. The V call is TRBV9, the J call TRBJ1-6, with D possibly matching TRBD1 (5 bases). The CDR3 extends over 15 amino acids. Trimming shortened V by 2 bases and J by 11 bases, and 17 bases separated the two germline ends. Germline values: CDR1 SGDLS, CDR2 YYNGEE.

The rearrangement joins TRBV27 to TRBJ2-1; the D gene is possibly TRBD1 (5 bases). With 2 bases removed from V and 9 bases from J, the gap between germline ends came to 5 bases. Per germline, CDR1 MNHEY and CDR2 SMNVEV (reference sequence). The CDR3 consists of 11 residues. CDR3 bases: TGTGCCAGCAGTTTAAGGGGTGAGCAGTTCTTC. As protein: CASSLRGEQFF.

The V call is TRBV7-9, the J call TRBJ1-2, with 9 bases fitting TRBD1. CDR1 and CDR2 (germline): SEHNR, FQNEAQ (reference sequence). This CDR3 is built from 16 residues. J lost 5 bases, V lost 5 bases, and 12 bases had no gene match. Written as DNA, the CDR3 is TGTGCCAGCAGCACCACGCGGACAGGGGAAACGTATGGCTACACCTTC. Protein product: CASSTTRTGETYGYTF.

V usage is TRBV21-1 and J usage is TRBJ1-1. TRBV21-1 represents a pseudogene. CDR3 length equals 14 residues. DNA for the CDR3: TGTGCCAGCAGCCCGCGGACTATGGATACTGAAGCTTTCTTT. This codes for CASSPRTMDTEAFF.

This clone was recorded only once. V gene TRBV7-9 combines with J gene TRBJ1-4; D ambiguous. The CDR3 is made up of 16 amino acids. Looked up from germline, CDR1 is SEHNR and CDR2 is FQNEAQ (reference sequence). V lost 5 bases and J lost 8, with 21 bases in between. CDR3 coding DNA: TGTGCCAGCAGCCCCCCTGGGAATATTCCTTTCGAAAAACTGTTTTTT. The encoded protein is CASSPPGNIPFEKLFF.

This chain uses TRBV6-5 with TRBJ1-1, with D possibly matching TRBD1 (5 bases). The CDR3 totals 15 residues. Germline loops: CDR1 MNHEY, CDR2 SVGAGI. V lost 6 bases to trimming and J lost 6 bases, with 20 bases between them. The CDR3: CASRPPGRTGSEAFF. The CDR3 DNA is TGTGCCAGCAGACCACCGGGACGAACGGGGTCTGAAGCTTTCTTT.

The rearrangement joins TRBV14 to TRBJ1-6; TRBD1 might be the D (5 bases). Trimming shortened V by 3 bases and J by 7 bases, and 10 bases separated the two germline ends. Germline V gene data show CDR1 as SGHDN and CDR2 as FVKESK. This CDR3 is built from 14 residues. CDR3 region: CASSQQGLNSPLHF. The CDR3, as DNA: TGTGCCAGCAGCCAGCAGGGCTTGAATTCACCCCTCCACTTT. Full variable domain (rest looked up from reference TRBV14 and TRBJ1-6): EAGVTQFPSHSVIEKGQTVTLRCDPISGHDNLYWYRRVMGKEIKFLLHFVKESKQDESGMPNNRFLAERTGGTYSTLKVQPAELEDSGVYFCASSQQGLNSPLHFGNGTRLTVT.

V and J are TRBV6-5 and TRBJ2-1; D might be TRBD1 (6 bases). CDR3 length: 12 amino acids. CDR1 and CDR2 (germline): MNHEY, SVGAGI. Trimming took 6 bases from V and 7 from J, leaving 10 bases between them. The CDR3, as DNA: TGTGCCAGCAGAAACAGGGTAAATGAGCAGTTCTTC. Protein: CASRNRVNEQFF.

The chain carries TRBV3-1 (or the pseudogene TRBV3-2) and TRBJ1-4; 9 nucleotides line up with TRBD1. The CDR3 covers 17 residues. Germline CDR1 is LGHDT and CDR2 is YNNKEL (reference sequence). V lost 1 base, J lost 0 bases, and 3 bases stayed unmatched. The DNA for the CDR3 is TGTGCCAGCAGCCAAGGCAGACAGGGGGCAACTAATGAAAAACTGTTTTTT. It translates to CASSQGRQGATNEKLFF.

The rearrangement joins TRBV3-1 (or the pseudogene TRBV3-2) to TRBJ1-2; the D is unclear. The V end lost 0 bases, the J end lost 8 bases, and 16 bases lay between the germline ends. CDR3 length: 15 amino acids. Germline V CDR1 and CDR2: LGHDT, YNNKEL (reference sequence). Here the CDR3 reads CASSQDPETLGGYTF. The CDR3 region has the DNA TGTGCCAGCAGCCAAGATCCCGAGACCCTCGGCGGCTACACCTTC.

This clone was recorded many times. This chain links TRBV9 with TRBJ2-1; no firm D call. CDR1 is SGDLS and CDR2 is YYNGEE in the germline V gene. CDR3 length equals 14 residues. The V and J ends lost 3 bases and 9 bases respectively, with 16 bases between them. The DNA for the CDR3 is TGTGCCAGCAGCGGGGGTTGGAAGCCAGGTGAGCAGTTCTTC. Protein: CASSGGWKPGEQFF.

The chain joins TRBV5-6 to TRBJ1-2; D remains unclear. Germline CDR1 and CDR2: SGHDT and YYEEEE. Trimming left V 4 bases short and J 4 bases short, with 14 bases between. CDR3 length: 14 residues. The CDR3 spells CASSPQGWGYGYTF. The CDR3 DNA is TGTGCCAGCAGCCCGCAAGGGTGGGGCTATGGCTACACCTTC.

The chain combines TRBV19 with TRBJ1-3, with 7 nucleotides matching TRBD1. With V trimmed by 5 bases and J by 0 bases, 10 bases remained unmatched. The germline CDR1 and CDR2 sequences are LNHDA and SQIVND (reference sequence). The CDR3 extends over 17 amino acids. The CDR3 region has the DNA TGTGCCAGTAGTCCCGTCTCGACAGGGCGCTCTGGAAACACCATATATTTT. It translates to CASSPVSTGRSGNTIYF.

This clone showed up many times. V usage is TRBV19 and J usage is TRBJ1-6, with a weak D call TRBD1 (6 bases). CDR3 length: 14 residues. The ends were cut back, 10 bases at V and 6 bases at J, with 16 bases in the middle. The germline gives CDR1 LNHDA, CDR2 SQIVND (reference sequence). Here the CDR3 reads CATSGGRGNSPLHF. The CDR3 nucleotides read TGTGCCACCTCGGGAGGCAGGGGTAATTCACCCCTCCACTTT.